This TCR beta chain originates from a study of T cells in tumors after PD-1 blockade. Study context: Either cemiplimab 350 mg every 2 weeks or pembrolizumab 200 mg every 3 weeks was given.

The repertoire was sequenced with immunoSEQ multiplex PCR; TCRdb's copy has only in-frame clones and lacks some. This sample has 30,000 to 40,000 clones, with just under 80% found just once. Trimming shortened V by 6 bases and J by 4 bases, and 15 bases separated the two germline ends. The germline gives CDR1 LNHDA, CDR2 SQIVND (reference sequence). This CDR3 spans 14 amino acids. The sequencing here drew on PBMCs, taken before anti-PD-1 treatment. V is TRBV19 and J is TRBJ1-2; TRBD1 might be the D (6 bases). This clonotype was obtained from a human donor with basal cell carcinoma. CDR3 coding DNA: TGTGCCAGTAGAGGGGGGCGATCTCCCTATGGCTACACCTTC. Translating it yields CASRGGRSPYGYTF.